The rows below give T cell receptor beta chains drawn from one sample of a study of cytomegalovirus exposure and HLA in healthy donors. Using immunoSEQ multiplex PCR, the repertoire was profiled, and TCRdb retains in-frame clones only, with some absent. The sample carries roughly 200,000 clones, 70% to 85% recorded once. Sequencing was done on a sample of PBMCs. The receptors originated from a woman aged 55 to 70 in good health and CMV-seropositive. Both conserved end residues are part of each CDR3. Each record gives: CDR3 DNA, CDR3 protein, D gene, J gene, CDR3 length, clone size, V gene. D genes are given only for firm matches. Clone size is stated in some rows and not others, as once, few, many or a class when expanded.

TGTGCCAGCAGTCCCCGCGCGGGGGGAAACACCATATATTTT CASSPRAGGNTIYF NA TRBJ1-3 14 NA TRBV14
TGTGCCAGCAGTTTACCAAGCGACAGGTTTGGAGCAGATACGCAGTATTTT CASSLPSDRFGADTQYF NA TRBJ2-3 17 NA TRBV27
TGTGCCAGCAGTTCGGGACAGCTTCAAGAGACCCAGTACTTC CASSSGQLQETQYF TRBD1 TRBJ2-5 14 NA TRBV6-5
TGCGCCAGCAGCGGAACGACAGGGAGTGGCTACACCTTC CASSGTTGSGYTF TRBD1 TRBJ1-2 13 NA TRBV5-1
TGTGCCAGCAGCACCCGACCGGACAGGGGGATAGAGACCCAGTACTTC CASSTRPDRGIETQYF TRBD1 TRBJ2-5 16 NA TRBV9
TGTGCCAGCTCAAAACAGGGGGTTTCCTACGAGCAGTACTTC CASSKQGVSYEQYF TRBD1 TRBJ2-7 14 NA TRBV5-6
TGTGCCAGCAGTTTCGGTGGCGCCCGGGGGGTAGATACGCAGTATTTT CASSFGGARGVDTQYF TRBD2 TRBJ2-3 16 NA TRBV28
TGCAGTGCTAGGTCTAACACTGAAGCTTTCTTT CSARSNTEAFF NA TRBJ1-1 11 NA TRBV20-1
TGTGCCAGCAGCCATCAGCGGGAGGGCGGCTACGAGCAGTACTTC CASSHQREGGYEQYF TRBD2 TRBJ2-7 15 few TRBV4-2
TGTGCCAGCAGTCCCAGGGGGAATCAGCCCCAGCATTTT CASSPRGNQPQHF TRBD1 TRBJ1-5 13 few TRBV28
TGTGCCAGCACCAACCTGGCAGGTGGGTCTGCCACCTTC CASTNLAGGSATF NA TRBJ1-2 13 once TRBV28
TGTGCCAGCAAGGGACAGGGGGCGTACGAGCAGTACTTC CASKGQGAYEQYF TRBD1 TRBJ2-7 13 NA TRBV6-5
TGCGCCAGCAGCCAAGTTCAGGCTTTTAGCAATCAGCCCCAGCATTTT CASSQVQAFSNQPQHF NA TRBJ1-5 16 NA TRBV4-1
TGTGCCAGCAGTTACGTAGCGGTCCCCGCTGGAAACACCATATATTTT CASSYVAVPAGNTIYF NA TRBJ1-3 16 NA TRBV6-5
TGTGCCAGCACCCCGTGGGACAGGCCTTTTTACACCTTC CASTPWDRPFYTF TRBD1 TRBJ1-2 13 NA TRBV28
TGTGCCAGCAGCGATCACAGGGGGAATGAGACCCAGTACTTC CASSDHRGNETQYF TRBD1 TRBJ2-5 14 few TRBV7-3
TGTGCCAGTCAGGGTTCCGGAAACACCATATATTTT CASQGSGNTIYF NA TRBJ1-3 12 NA TRBV14